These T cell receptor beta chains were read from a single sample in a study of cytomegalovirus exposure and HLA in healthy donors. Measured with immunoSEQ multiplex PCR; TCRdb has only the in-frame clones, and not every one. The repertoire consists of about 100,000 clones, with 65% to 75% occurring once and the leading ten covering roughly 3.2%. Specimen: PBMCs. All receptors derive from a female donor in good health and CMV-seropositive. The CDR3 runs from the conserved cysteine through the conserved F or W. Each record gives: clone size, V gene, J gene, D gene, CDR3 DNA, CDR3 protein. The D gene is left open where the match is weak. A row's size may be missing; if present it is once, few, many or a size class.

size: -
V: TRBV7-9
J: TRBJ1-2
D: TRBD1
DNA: TGTGCCAGCAGCTTAGCGGAGGGAGGGACAGGGAAGACCACCTTC
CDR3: CASSLAEGGTGKTTF

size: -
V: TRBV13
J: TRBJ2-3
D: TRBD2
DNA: TGTGCCAGCAGCACATGGACTAGCCGAGGCACAGATACGCAGTATTTT
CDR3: CASSTWTSRGTDTQYF

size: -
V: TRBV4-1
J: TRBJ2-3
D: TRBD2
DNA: TGCGCCAGCAGCCAGGAGGGACTAGCGGGGAACACAGATACGCAGTATTTT
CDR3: CASSQEGLAGNTDTQYF

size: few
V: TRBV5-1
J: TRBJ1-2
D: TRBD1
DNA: TGCGCCAGCAGCGTAGGGACAGGGGCCACGCGGAACTATGGCTACACCTTC
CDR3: CASSVGTGATRNYGYTF

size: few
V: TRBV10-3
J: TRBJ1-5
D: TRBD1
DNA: TGTGCCATCAGCCTGGGACAGGAAGATCAGCCCCAGCATTTT
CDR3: CAISLGQEDQPQHF

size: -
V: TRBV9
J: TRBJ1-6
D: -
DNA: TGTGCCAGCAGCGTAGATCCAGGGGAAAATTCACCCCTCCACTTT
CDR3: CASSVDPGENSPLHF

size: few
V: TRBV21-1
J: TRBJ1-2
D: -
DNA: TGTGCCAGCAGCGTTCGACAGGGGGATGGCTACACCTTC
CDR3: CASSVRQGDGYTF

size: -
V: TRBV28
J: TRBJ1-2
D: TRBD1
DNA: TGTGCCAGCAGGCCCGACAGGGGCAACCACTATGGCTACACCTTC
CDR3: CASRPDRGNHYGYTF

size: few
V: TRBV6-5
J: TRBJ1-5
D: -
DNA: TGTGCCAGCAGTCGGACAGCCATCCGTCATCAGCCCCAGCATTTT
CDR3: CASSRTAIRHQPQHF

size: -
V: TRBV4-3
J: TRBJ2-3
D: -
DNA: TGCGCCAGCAGCCAAGCAGCGATCACAGATACGCAGTATTTT
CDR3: CASSQAAITDTQYF

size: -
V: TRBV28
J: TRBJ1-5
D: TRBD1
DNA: TGTGCCAGCAGGGGGACAGGGAACAATCAGCCCCAGCATTTT
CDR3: CASRGTGNNQPQHF

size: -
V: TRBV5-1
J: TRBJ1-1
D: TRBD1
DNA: TGCGCCAGCAGCCAAGGGACAGCCACTGAAGCTTTCTTT
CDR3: CASSQGTATEAFF

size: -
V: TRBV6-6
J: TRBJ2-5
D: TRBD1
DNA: TGTGCCAGCACCACAGGGGGCCGGCAAGAGACCCAGTACTTC
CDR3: CASTTGGRQETQYF

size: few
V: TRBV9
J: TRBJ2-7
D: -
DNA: TGTGCCAGCAGCGTCGAGACTAGAACCGAGCAGTACTTC
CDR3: CASSVETRTEQYF

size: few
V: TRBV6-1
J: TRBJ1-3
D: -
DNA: TGTGCCAGCAGTGAGGGAGGGTCTGGAAACACCATATATTTT
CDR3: CASSEGGSGNTIYF

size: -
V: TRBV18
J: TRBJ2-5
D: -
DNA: TGTGCCAGCTCACCCAGGGCGGAACAGGGAGAGACCCAGTACTTC
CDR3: CASSPRAEQGETQYF

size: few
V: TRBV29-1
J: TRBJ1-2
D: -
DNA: TGCAGCGTTGAAGTCTCCGGGTACGGCGGCTACACCTTC
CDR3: CSVEVSGYGGYTF

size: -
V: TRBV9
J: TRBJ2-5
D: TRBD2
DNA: TGTGCCAGCAGCATTGGGGGGGGGAAAGAGACCCAGTACTTC
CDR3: CASSIGGGKETQYF

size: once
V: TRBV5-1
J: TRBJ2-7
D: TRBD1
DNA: TGCGCCAGCAGCTTGGCCGTGGGACAGGGGGCCTACGAGCAGTACTTC
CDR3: CASSLAVGQGAYEQYF

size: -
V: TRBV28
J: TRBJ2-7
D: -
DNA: TGTGCCAGCAACGGCGGGGTAACATACGAGCAGTACTTC
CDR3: CASNGGVTYEQYF

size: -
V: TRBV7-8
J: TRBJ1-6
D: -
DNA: TGTGCCAGCAGCTTAGGACAGAATAATTCACCCCTCCACTTT
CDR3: CASSLGQNNSPLHF

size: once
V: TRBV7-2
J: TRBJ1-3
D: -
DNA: TGTGCCAGCAGCTCCGGGGGAGGTGGAAACACCATATATTTT
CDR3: CASSSGGGGNTIYF

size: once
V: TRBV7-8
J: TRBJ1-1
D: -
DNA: TGTGCCAGCAGCCCGTTACCAGGGCAGGTGTCCTTGGGTGGCTTCTTT
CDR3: CASSPLPGQVSLGGFF

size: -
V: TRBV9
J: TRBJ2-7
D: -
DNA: TGTGCCAGCAGCGTAGATCCGGGAACCTACGAGCAGTACTTC
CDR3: CASSVDPGTYEQYF

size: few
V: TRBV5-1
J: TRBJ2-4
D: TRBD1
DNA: TGCGCCAGCAGCTTTGACAGGGAAAGCATTCAGTACTTC
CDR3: CASSFDRESIQYF

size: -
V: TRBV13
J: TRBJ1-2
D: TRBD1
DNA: TGTGCCAGCAGCCCCCCGGGACAGGGACCTAAGGTAAACTATGGCTACACCTTC
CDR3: CASSPPGQGPKVNYGYTF

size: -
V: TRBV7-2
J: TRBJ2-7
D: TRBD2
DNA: TGTGCCAGCAGCCTGGGCCTTATAGCGGGAGGTTATCCCTACGAGCAGTACTTC
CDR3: CASSLGLIAGGYPYEQYF

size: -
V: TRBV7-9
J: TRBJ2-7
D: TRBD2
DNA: TGTGCCAGCAGCTCCCCCCCAGCGGGGGCGACTGACTACGAGCAGTACTTC
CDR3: CASSSPPAGATDYEQYF

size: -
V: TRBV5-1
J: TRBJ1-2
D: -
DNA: TGCGCCAGCAGCCCTTCAGACAGTTATGGCTACACCTTC
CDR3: CASSPSDSYGYTF

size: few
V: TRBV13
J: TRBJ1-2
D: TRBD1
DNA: TGTGCCAGCAGCCGCTGGACAGGGGAGATCTATGGCTACACCTTC
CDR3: CASSRWTGEIYGYTF

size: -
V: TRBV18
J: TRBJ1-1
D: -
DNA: TGTGCCAGCTCACCTGAGGGGGTTTTGGACACTGAAGCTTTCTTT
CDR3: CASSPEGVLDTEAFF

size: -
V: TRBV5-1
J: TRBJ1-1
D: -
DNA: TGCGCCAGCAGCTCTCGGGGCGGGGAGAACACTGAAGCTTTCTTT
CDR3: CASSSRGGENTEAFF

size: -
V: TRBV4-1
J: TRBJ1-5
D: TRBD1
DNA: TGCGCCAGCAGCCAAGTCAGATTCGGACAGGGGGATCAGCCCCAGCATTTT
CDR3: CASSQVRFGQGDQPQHF

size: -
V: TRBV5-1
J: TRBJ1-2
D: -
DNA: TGCGCCAGCAGCTTGGAAAAGCCGGGTTCGGATGGCTACACCTTC
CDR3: CASSLEKPGSDGYTF

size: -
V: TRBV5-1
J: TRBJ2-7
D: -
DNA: TGCGCCAGCAGGTTTACCGGGACATCTAACGAGCAGTACTTC
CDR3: CASRFTGTSNEQYF

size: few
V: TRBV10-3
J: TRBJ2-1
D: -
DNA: TGTGCCATCAGTGAGTCACAGGGAGGGGACAATGAGCAGTTCTTC
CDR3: CAISESQGGDNEQFF

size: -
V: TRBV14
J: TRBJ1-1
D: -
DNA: TGTGCCAGCAGTCCCTATGGGCGGGGCGCAAAAGCTTTCTTT
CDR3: CASSPYGRGAKAFF

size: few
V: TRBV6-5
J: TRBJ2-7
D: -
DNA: TGTGCCAGCAGTTACTCCGGGACTCGGAGCGGCGAGCAGTACTTC
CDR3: CASSYSGTRSGEQYF

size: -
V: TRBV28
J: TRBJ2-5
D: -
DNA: TGTGCCAGCAGTTTATCCCAGGGAGGAGTGGAGACCCAGTACTTC
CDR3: CASSLSQGGVETQYF

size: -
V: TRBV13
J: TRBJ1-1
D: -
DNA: TGTGCCAGCAGCTTAAGGAGTGAAGCTTTCTTT
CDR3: CASSLRSEAFF

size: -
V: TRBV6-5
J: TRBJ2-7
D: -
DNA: TGTGCCAGCCAGGGTTACCACGAGCAGTACTTC
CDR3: CASQGYHEQYF

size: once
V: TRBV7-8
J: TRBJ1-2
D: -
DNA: TGTGCCAGCAGCTTAGACACAGGGATGGGCTACACCTTC
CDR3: CASSLDTGMGYTF

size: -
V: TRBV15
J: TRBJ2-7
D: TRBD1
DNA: TGTGCCACCAGCGGACAGGCCCCGTCTGACGAGCAGTACTTC
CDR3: CATSGQAPSDEQYF

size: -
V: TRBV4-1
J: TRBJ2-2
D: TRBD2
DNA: TGCGCCAGCAGCCATCCCACGGGGGGAAACACCGGGGAGCTGTTTTTT
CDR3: CASSHPTGGNTGELFF

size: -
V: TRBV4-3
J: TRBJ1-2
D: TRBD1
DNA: TGCGCCAGCAGCCAACAAAAGGGACAGTTCACTTATGGCTACACCTTC
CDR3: CASSQQKGQFTYGYTF

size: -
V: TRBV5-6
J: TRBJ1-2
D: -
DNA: TGTGCCAGCAGCTTGACAGGGCCCTATGGCTACACCTTC
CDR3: CASSLTGPYGYTF

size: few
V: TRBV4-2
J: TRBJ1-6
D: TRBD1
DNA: TGTGCCAGCAGCCAAGGAGAAGGGACAGGGAATTCACCCCTCCACTTT
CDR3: CASSQGEGTGNSPLHF

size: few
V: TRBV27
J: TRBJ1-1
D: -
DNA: TGTGCCAGCAGTTCGCGGGGCGGGATCACTGAAGCTTTCTTT
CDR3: CASSSRGGITEAFF

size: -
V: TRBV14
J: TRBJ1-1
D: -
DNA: TGTGCCAGCAGCCCTCCACAGGGCAGGGGACCTTCGAACACTGAAGCTTTCTTT
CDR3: CASSPPQGRGPSNTEAFF

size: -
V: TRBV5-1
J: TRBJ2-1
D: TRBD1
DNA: TGCGCCAGCAGCTTGGTACGGGACAGCCCCTACAATGAGCAGTTCTTC
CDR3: CASSLVRDSPYNEQFF

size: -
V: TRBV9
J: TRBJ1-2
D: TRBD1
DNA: TGTGCCAGCAGCGATAGGACAGGGGGCCCGGAGGGCTACACCTTC
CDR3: CASSDRTGGPEGYTF

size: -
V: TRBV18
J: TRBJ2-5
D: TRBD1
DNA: TGTGCCAGCTCACGGGACAGGGGGACTCCGGAGACCCAGTACTTC
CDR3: CASSRDRGTPETQYF

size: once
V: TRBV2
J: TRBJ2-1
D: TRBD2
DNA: TGTGCCAGCAGTGAGGGGAGGGGAAGGACCGGTTATGAGCAGTTCTTC
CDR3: CASSEGRGRTGYEQFF

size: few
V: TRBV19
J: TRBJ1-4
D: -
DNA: TGTGCCAGTAGCACTAATCCGGGACAAGGCACTAAACTGTTTTTT
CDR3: CASSTNPGQGTKLFF

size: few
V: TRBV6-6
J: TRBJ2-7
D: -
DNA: TGTGCCAGCAGTAGGGACAAGGGTTACGAGCAGTACTTC
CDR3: CASSRDKGYEQYF